The 14 T cell receptor beta chains given below trace back to one sample, sequenced in a study of blood T cell repertoires in COVID-19. This table comes from immunoSEQ multiplex PCR, and its TCRdb copy is limited to in-frame clones, with some not included. The repertoire consists of approximately 190,000 clones, with around four fifths occurring once and the leading ten covering roughly 6.9%. Sequencing was performed on peripheral blood. The receptors were sampled from a human donor with acute or convalescent COVID-19. The donor label of this sample is uncertain.

This clone was counted a single time. V and J are TRBV5-1 and TRBJ2-1; 9 bases line up with TRBD1. Germline trimming cut 3 bases from V and 2 bases from J; bases unmatched to any gene: 6. Germline CDR1 SGHRS, CDR2 YFSETQ. This CDR3 has 16 residues. CDR3 nucleotide sequence: TGCGCCAGCAGCTACCTCGGGACAGGGCCCTACAATGAGCAGTTCTTC. It encodes CASSYLGTGPYNEQFF.

This rearrangement joins TRBV14 to TRBJ1-1; TRBD1 matches at 9 bases. Germline values: CDR1 SGHDN, CDR2 FVKESK. V shed 4 bases, J shed 5 bases, and the junction held 8 bases outside the gene matches. This CDR3 is built from 15 residues. The CDR3 spells CASSLPTGGRTEAFF. The CDR3 region has the DNA TGTGCCAGCAGCCTTCCGACAGGGGGTAGGACTGAAGCTTTCTTT.

This clone was counted once. This CDR3 is also generated by other DNA sequences in the sample. V usage is TRBV12-3 or TRBV12-4 and J usage is TRBJ1-1; D not certain. V lost 5 bases to trimming and J lost 0 bases, with 7 bases between them. This CDR3 contains 13 residues. CDR3 nucleotides: TGTGCCAGCAGTCTGACACTGAACACTGAAGCTTTCTTT. It encodes CASSLTLNTEAFF.

The chain joins TRBV11-2 to TRBJ1-5; 7 bases match TRBD1. With 6 bases clipped from V and 3 bases from J, the junction kept 14 bases outside the gene matches. The CDR3 sequence is 17 residues long. Germline-derived CDR1 and CDR2 are SGHAT and FQNNGV. CDR3 in amino acids: CASRVREGGPSNQPQHF. CDR3 nucleotides: TGTGCCAGCAGGGTCCGGGAAGGGGGCCCGTCCAATCAGCCCCAGCATTTT.

This chain connects TRBV28 to TRBJ2-7; TRBD2 matches at 11 bases. The CDR3 loop spans 14 amino acids. Germline lookup yields CDR1 MDHEN and CDR2 SYDVKM. Germline trimming cut 6 bases from V and 4 bases from J; bases unmatched to any gene: 5. This chain's CDR3 is CASSGTSGVYEQYF. In nucleotides, the CDR3 is TGTGCCAGCAGCGGGACTAGCGGAGTTTACGAGCAGTACTTC.

The chain employs TRBV5-5 and TRBJ2-2; 10 bases line up with TRBD1. Germline CDR1 reads SGHKS; CDR2 reads YYEKEE (reference sequence). The length of the CDR3 is 15 residues. Trimming at V came to 5 bases and at J to 5 bases, leaving 6 bases not matched to a gene. DNA of the CDR3: TGTGCCAGCAGAAGGCGGGACAGGGGTACCGGGGAGCTGTTTTTT. Amino acid sequence: CASRRRDRGTGELFF. Filled out from reference TRBV5-5 and TRBJ2-2, the complete variable domain reads DAGVTQSPTHLIKTRGQQVTLRCSPISGHKSVSWYQQVLGQGPQFIFQYYEKEERGRGNFPDRFSARQFPNYSSELNVNALLLGDSALYLCASRRRDRGTGELFFGEGSRLTVL.

The chain is built from TRBV6-5 and TRBJ1-5, with a tentative D call TRBD1 (6 bases). Per the germline V gene, CDR1 is MNHEY and CDR2 is SVGAGI. The V end lost 7 bases, the J end lost 3 bases, and 13 bases lay between the germline ends. The CDR3 consists of 14 residues. CDR3 in amino acids: CASTTGSFNQPQHF. CDR3 coding DNA: TGTGCCAGCACTACAGGGAGTTTCAATCAGCCCCAGCATTTT.

The rearrangement links TRBV6-5 to TRBJ1-1; 8 bases align to TRBD1. The CDR3 loop spans 16 amino acids. After removal of 2 bases from V and 1 base from J, the junction contained 6 bases not matched to a gene. Germline V lookup: CDR1 MNHEY, CDR2 SVGAGI. The CDR3 bases are TGTGCCAGCAGTTACCGGACAGGGACGGGGAACACTGAAGCTTTCTTT. Translated: CASSYRTGTGNTEAFF.

The CDR3 bases are TGTGCCAGCGCCTGGAGGAGTGAGCAGTTCTTC. Protein product: CASAWRSEQFF. The chain has TRBV12-3 or TRBV12-4 and TRBJ2-1; TRBD2 is a possible D gene (5 bases). The CDR3 is made up of 11 amino acids. Trimming removed 8 bases from V and 9 bases from J, with 11 bases in between.

J is TRBJ2-7 and V is TRBV28, with 8 bases fitting TRBD1. The germline gives CDR1 MDHEN, CDR2 SYDVKM. This CDR3 region has 16 residues. The V gene end was trimmed by 4 bases and the J gene end by 4 bases; junction bases not matched to a gene: 12. CDR3 sequence (DNA): TGTGCCAGCAGTTCCTCCGGGACAGGAGGGCTTTACGAGCAGTACTTC. The encoded protein is CASSSSGTGGLYEQYF.

A word on this clone: Other DNA sequences in this sample translate to the same CDR3. The chain couples TRBV18 to TRBJ2-5; 10 positions agree with TRBD2. Looked up from germline, CDR1 is KGHSH and CDR2 is LQKENI. CDR3 length equals 15 residues. V was pared by 3 bases and J by 1 base, with 2 bases of the junction left unmatched. DNA of the CDR3: TGTGCCAGCTCACCCTTAGCGGGAGGCCAAGAGACCCAGTACTTC. It translates to CASSPLAGGQETQYF.

The chain links TRBV5-1 to TRBJ2-1; TRBD2 matches at 14 bases. The CDR3 runs to 16 residues. Losses at the gene ends were 0 bases for V and 9 bases for J; bases not matched to a gene: 5. Germline V gives CDR1 SGHRS, CDR2 YFSETQ. In DNA, the CDR3 is TGCGCCAGCAGCTTGGGACCCGGGACTAGCGGGAGTGAGCAGTTCTTC. Protein sequence: CASSLGPGTSGSEQFF.

J is TRBJ2-4 and V is TRBV5-1; D is unresolved. Germline-derived CDR1 and CDR2 are SGHRS and YFSETQ. The CDR3 loop spans 15 amino acids. Trimming took off 4 bases at V and 0 bases at J, with 11 bases between the two ends. This CDR3 reads CASSPPSLAKNIQYF. DNA for the CDR3: TGCGCCAGCAGCCCCCCGTCCTTAGCCAAAAACATTCAGTACTTC.

As regards this clone: Distinct nucleotide sequences in the sample also encode this CDR3. V is TRBV19 and J is TRBJ2-1, with TRBD2 matching 8 bases. CDR3 length: 15 amino acids. Trimming removed 5 bases from V and 0 bases from J; junction bases left unmatched: 3. Germline CDR1 and CDR2: LNHDA and SQIVND (reference sequence). CDR3 DNA sequence: TGTGCCAGTAGTCGTCGGGAGGGCTCCTACAATGAGCAGTTCTTC. Translation: CASSRREGSYNEQFF.